This T cell receptor beta chain emerged from a study of blood T cell repertoires in COVID-19. Clones were sequenced by immunoSEQ multiplex PCR, and TCRdb holds only the in-frame ones, with some missing. This table has about 170,000 clones, around 86% appearing once. Between the trimmed V and J ends, which lost 4 bases and 2 bases, there was a span of 9 bases. Germline CDR1 and CDR2: LGHDT and YNNKEL (reference sequence). The CDR3 extends over 13 amino acids. The receptor was isolated from a woman of 80 years or more with COVID-19, enrolled during active disease. The genes are TRBV3-1 (or the pseudogene TRBV3-2) and TRBJ2-7; D unclear. Sequences were obtained from peripheral blood. The CDR3 nucleotides read TGTGCCAGCAGCCGAGGCGTTGCCTACGAGCAGTACTTC. It encodes CASSRGVAYEQYF.